The source of this TCR beta chain is a study of PD-L1 blockade in urothelial cancer (dated by TCRdb to between 2016 and 2019). A note on the overall study: All patients started therapy at some point between 2014 and 2016 and received atezolizumab 1,200 mg intravenously every 3 weeks. About 90% of the roughly 29 patients were males with bladder-origin urothelial cancer, and 18 of 29 reported a prior smoking history. An ECOG performance status of 0 or 1 was recorded for the patients, and 0 to 3 prior chemotherapy regimens had been received by the patients. Blood samples were analyzed 3 weeks after the start of treatment (second dose) and 6 weeks after the start of treatment. Blood samples yielded a median of around 130,000 T cells and more than 75,000 unique TCRs, with median clonality around 0.083. The study, an exploratory multi-omic analysis, examined somatic, immune and clinical correlates of response to PD-L1 blockade with atezolizumab in urothelial cancer. Pretreatment tumor samples and matched peripheral blood, collected serially before and after atezolizumab treatment, underwent TCR sequencing. Progression-free survival longer than 6 months counted as durable clinical benefit, and TCR features were additionally tested against both progression-free and overall survival. In the same patients, whole exome sequencing and RNA sequencing of pretreatment tumors were performed in addition to TCR sequencing. Some ten patients reached durable clinical benefit, while 15 to 25 patients did not. Twenty-nine patients had pretreatment blood TCR-seq, some 24 had at least one posttreatment blood collection, and some 24 had tumor TCR-seq. The paper as a whole reports these results and caveats: Improved progression-free and overall survival was found to be associated with pretreatment peripheral blood TCR clonality below the median. Greater expansion of tumor-associated TCR clones in peripheral blood 3 weeks after the start of treatment was observed in patients with durable benefit (n of about 20, p = 0.022). Small sample size (n of about 30) and many exploratory analyses mean the results are intended to be hypothesis-generating.

A cohort of around 28 patients with locally advanced or metastatic urothelial carcinoma, treated at Memorial Sloan Kettering on a trial protocol, was included. Peripheral blood mononuclear cells were collected pretreatment and during treatment, with between 1 and 8 total time points per patient. The Qiagen DNeasy Blood extraction kit was used to purify genomic DNA from total PBMCs and tumor samples. PBMCs were collected pretreatment and during treatment and were isolated and stored as previously described. Comment on this clone: This clone's antigen is unknown. Base qualities are missing; no much larger clone stands one base away.

V trim: 2 bases; J trim: 4 bases; unmatched bases: 6. The germline V gene (reference sequence) specifies LNHDA as CDR1 and SQIVND as CDR2. Including cysteine and phenylalanine, the CDR3 has 16 amino acids. Of all the DNA, just the CDR3 is kept, 48 bases in frame from base 1. To estimate absolute template abundance from read counts, synthetic TCR analog templates were spiked into each PCR. TCRbeta CDR3 regions were amplified from genomic DNA with bias-controlled V and J gene primers using the immunoSEQ assay. Rearranged TCRbeta segments were sequenced at approximately 20X coverage. The study's own analysis went as follows. Sequencing errors were corrected by clustering, and CDR3s were annotated against IMGT so that V, D and J genes could be assigned. Out-of-frame and stop-codon sequences were excluded, and only productive TCRbeta rearrangements were used in downstream analyses. Clonality was computed as one minus Shannon entropy normalized by the log of the number of unique productive sequences. Clones differing between time points or between blood and tumor were identified using Fisher's exact test with Benjamini-Hochberg correction, with an adjusted p below 0.01 applied as the threshold. This immuneACCESS table, as held by TCRdb, lists in-frame sequences with V and J called but not all clones. Of the missing ones, under half trace to an unresolved V gene in checked studies; the others have no known cause. V and J calls plus clone size are reproduced from that table; the DNA served to infer D and trimming. This sample comprises under 30,000 clones, almost 85% of them detected only once. The ten largest clones represent approximately 9.9% of the sample.

Specimen: PBMCs, collected around atezolizumab (anti-PD-L1) treatment. The sequence was obtained from a man in his sixties or seventies with urothelial cancer. This receptor chain uses TRBV19 and TRBJ2-5; TRBD1 matches 11 bases in the middle. CDR3 protein: CASSIRGQGARETQYF. In nucleotide form, the sequence is TGTGCCAGTAGTATAAGAGGACAGGGGGCGAGAGAGACCCAGTACTTC. Outside the CDR3, residues come from the reference TRBV19 and TRBJ2-5 proteins, so the full variable domain is: DGGITQSPKYLFRKEGQNVTLSCEQNLNHDAMYWYRQDPGQGLRLIYYSQIVNDFQKGDIAEGYSVSREKKESFPLTVTSAQKNPTAFYLCASSIRGQGARETQYFGPGTRLLVL.